These 25 T cell receptor beta chains came from one sample sequenced in a study of cytotoxic CD8 clonotypes in ibrutinib-treated CLL. TCRdb's copy holds only in-frame clones and misses some; the assay was immunoSEQ multiplex PCR. The data show 160,000 or so clones, with 70% to 85% seen just once and about 2.1% held by the top ten. Source: PBMCs, taken after 12 months of ibrutinib treatment. The receptors stem from a human donor with chronic lymphocytic leukemia.

The chain carries TRBV6-4 and TRBJ1-5; TRBD1 matches at 7 bases. The J segment lost 5 bases and the V segment lost 6 bases, leaving 4 bases of the junction unmatched. The CDR3 totals 13 residues. CDR1 MRHNA and CDR2 SNTAGT come from the germline V gene. The CDR3: CASSPQGDQPQHF. The CDR3 coding sequence is TGTGCCAGCAGCCCGCAGGGGGATCAGCCCCAGCATTTT.

The V and J genes are TRBV7-3 and TRBJ2-2; 12 nucleotides match TRBD1. J gave up 3 bases and V 8 bases, and 10 bases lay outside the gene matches. This CDR3 has 17 amino acids. From germline, CDR1 is SGHTA and CDR2 FQGTGA. The CDR3 loop is CASPRDRGRPDTGELFF. CDR3 in DNA: TGTGCCAGCCCTCGGGACAGGGGGCGTCCGGACACCGGGGAGCTGTTTTTT.

This chain connects TRBV28 to TRBJ1-4; a possible D gene is TRBD1 (5 bases). V shed 3 bases and J shed 4 bases, with 27 bases lying between them. The CDR3 length is 20 residues. Germline loops: CDR1 MDHEN, CDR2 SYDVKM. Here the CDR3 reads CASSLFFSGNRLIGNEKLFF. The CDR3 DNA reads as TGTGCCAGCAGTTTGTTTTTTTCGGGAAACAGGCTTATAGGTAATGAAAAACTGTTTTTT.

The chain has TRBV10-3 and TRBJ1-1, with D perhaps TRBD1 (6 bases). V dropped 5 bases and J dropped 3 bases, with 10 bases sitting between them. From germline, CDR1 is ENHRY and CDR2 SYGVKD. The CDR3 has 13 amino acids. The CDR3 sequence: CAISYSGDTEAFF. The CDR3 DNA sequence: TGTGCCATCAGTTATTCAGGGGACACTGAAGCTTTCTTT.

The J gene is TRBJ1-4, the V gene TRBV5-1; D ambiguous. Germline values: CDR1 SGHRS, CDR2 YFSETQ. Trimming shortened V by 3 bases and J by 14 bases, and 20 bases separated the two germline ends. This CDR3 contains 14 residues. The CDR3, as DNA: TGCGCCAGCAGCTCTCGGGTAGGGAATGTTGGGCTGTTTTTT. Translating it yields CASSSRVGNVGLFF.

V gene TRBV15 combines with J gene TRBJ2-7; 7 bases agree with TRBD1. J lost 7 bases, V lost 4 bases, and 10 bases had no gene match. Germline-derived CDR1 and CDR2 are LNHNV and YYDKDF (reference sequence). The CDR3 totals 14 residues. CDR3 sequence (DNA): TGTGCCACCAGCACACCAGACAGGGTAGGTGAGCAGTACTTC. The encoded protein is CATSTPDRVGEQYF.

A few counts support this clone. An end of the junction differs from the germline gene, which may be a read error. The chain carries TRBV7-8 and TRBJ2-6; 9 nucleotides align to TRBD1. Germline-derived CDR1 and CDR2 are SGHVS and FQNEAQ. The CDR3 spans 18 residues. This CDR3 reads CASSSSSSPDRGRRKWSF. The CDR3, as DNA: TGTGCCAGCAGCTCCTCTTCCTCCCCGGACAGGGGAAGAAGGAAGTGGTCTTTC.

In the case of this clone: One end of the junction varies from germline; a read error may be responsible. This chain connects TRBV2 to TRBJ2-5, with TRBD2 identical over 10 bases. CDR1 is SNHLY and CDR2 is FYNNEI in the germline V gene. CDR3 size: 12 residues. DNA of the CDR3: TGTGCTAGCACGGGGCTAGCGGGAGTTCAGTACTTC. It specifies CASTGLAGVQYF.

V usage is TRBV15 and J usage is TRBJ1-5; TRBD1 matches 7 bases. The V gene's germline CDR1 is LNHNV and CDR2 YYDKDF (reference sequence). J gave up 0 bases and V 5 bases, and 13 bases lay outside the gene matches. CDR3 length: 18 residues. The CDR3 nucleotides read TGTGCCACCAGCGGTCGACAGGGAGGACCTAATAGCAATCAGCCCCAGCATTTT. Residues: CATSGRQGGPNSNQPQHF.

This chain uses TRBV4-3 with TRBJ1-4, with D uncertain. In germline, CDR1 is LGHNA, CDR2 YSLEER. This CDR3 comprises 15 residues. The germline V and J ends were trimmed by 6 bases and 8 bases, with 19 bases remaining between them. The CDR3 sequence: CASRRALGRGEKLFF. The CDR3 nucleotides are TGCGCCAGCAGACGAGCGCTAGGTCGTGGAGAAAAACTGTTTTTT.

The chain combines TRBV7-6 with TRBJ2-2; 10 bases match TRBD1. CDR1 SGHVS and CDR2 FNYEAQ come from the germline V gene. The V and J ends lost 5 bases and 0 bases, in that order; junction bases with no gene match: 9. This CDR3 has 18 residues. Here the CDR3 reads CASSPQTGGLANTGELFF. In DNA form, the CDR3 reads TGTGCCAGCAGCCCACAGACAGGGGGCCTCGCGAACACCGGGGAGCTGTTTTTT.

The chain is built from TRBV28 and TRBJ1-2; tentatively, D is TRBD1 (5 bases). CDR3 size: 16 residues. Germline V lookup: CDR1 MDHEN, CDR2 SYDVKM. Trimming pared 10 bases from V and 0 bases from J, leaving 21 bases between. CDR3 residues: CATNGRDRGPNYGYTF. The CDR3 DNA follows: TGTGCCACCAACGGGAGGGACCGGGGACCTAACTATGGCTACACCTTC.

V gene TRBV4-3 combines with J gene TRBJ2-6; 8 bases align to TRBD1. The CDR3 is 18 amino acids. Trimming at V came to 4 bases and at J to 3 bases, leaving 11 bases not matched to a gene. Germline assignment: CDR1 LGHNA and CDR2 YSLEER. This CDR3 is CASSPYSGGAGGANVLTF. The CDR3 bases are TGCGCCAGCAGCCCTTATTCAGGGGGCGCGGGTGGGGCCAACGTCCTGACTTTC.

The CDR3 protein is CASSLAGLGNEQYF. In nucleotides, the CDR3 is TGCGCCAGCAGCTTGGCAGGTCTTGGGAACGAGCAGTACTTC. This chain connects TRBV5-1 to TRBJ2-7, with unresolved D. The CDR3 has 14 amino acids. Trimming removed 0 bases at V and 5 bases at J, with 12 bases between. The V gene's germline CDR1 is SGHRS and CDR2 YFSETQ.

This chain links TRBV5-5 with TRBJ1-2; D gene ambiguous. Per the germline V gene, CDR1 is SGHKS and CDR2 is YYEKEE (reference sequence). Trimming took 4 bases from V and 3 from J, leaving 19 bases between them. The CDR3 length is 16 residues. CDR3 loop: CASSPQPRGGDYGYTF. The CDR3 coding sequence is TGTGCCAGCAGCCCCCAACCACGAGGCGGGGACTATGGCTACACCTTC.

The chain couples TRBV9 to TRBJ1-1; D possibly corresponds to TRBD1 (5 bases). The CDR3 contains 15 residues. V lost 2 bases and J 1 base, leaving 12 bases between the germline ends. CDR1 and CDR2 from the germline V gene are SGDLS and YYNGEE. The CDR3 reads CASSVSGQTNTEAFF. As DNA, the CDR3 is TGTGCCAGCAGCGTGTCGGGGCAAACGAACACTGAAGCTTTCTTT.

This sequence joins TRBV5-6 and TRBJ2-3; D ambiguous. Germline assignment: CDR1 SGHDT and CDR2 YYEEEE. V gave up 0 bases and J gave up 0 bases, with 8 bases separating them. The CDR3 sequence is 15 residues long. In DNA, the CDR3 is TGTGCCAGCAGCTTGGAGCCGTCTAGCACAGATACGCAGTATTTT. Amino acid sequence: CASSLEPSSTDTQYF.

DNA of the CDR3: TGTGCCAGCGGTCGGGAACAGCGGGGGGGTTGGAATGAGCAGTTCTTC. It specifies CASGREQRGGWNEQFF. The chain carries TRBV2 and TRBJ2-1; 10 positions agree with TRBD2. The CDR3 is 16 residues long. From germline, CDR1 is SNHLY and CDR2 FYNNEI. V was clipped by 8 bases and J by 7 bases; unmatched bases: 14.

The chain joins TRBV28 to TRBJ2-4, with TRBD2 identical over 16 bases. V lost 5 bases and J lost 5; bases outside the gene matches: 18. The CDR3 consists of 21 residues. From germline, CDR1 is MDHEN and CDR2 SYDVKM. CDR3 nucleotide sequence: TGTGCCAGCAGTCTCCCGAACCTTCCGGGACTAGCGGGAGGGCGGGAAAACATTCAGTACTTC. It specifies CASSLPNLPGLAGGRENIQYF.

V is TRBV4-3 and J is TRBJ2-7; perhaps TRBD1 as D (7 bases). Trimming took off 0 bases at V and 4 bases at J, with 13 bases between the two ends. The length of the CDR3 is 15 residues. Germline-derived CDR1 and CDR2 are LGHNA and YSLEER. This CDR3 reads CASSQDAGGWYEQYF. In nucleotides, the CDR3 is TGCGCCAGCAGCCAAGACGCAGGGGGGTGGTACGAGCAGTACTTC.

The chain uses TRBV28 and TRBJ1-2; 8 nucleotides agree with TRBD1. Germline V gene data show CDR1 as MDHEN and CDR2 as SYDVKM. This CDR3 is built from 15 residues. With 6 bases clipped from V and 8 bases from J, the junction kept 14 bases outside the gene matches. The CDR3 loop is CASSPPGRGLKGYTF. The CDR3, as DNA: TGTGCCAGCAGCCCGCCGGGCAGGGGGCTTAAGGGCTACACCTTC.

The chain has TRBV30 and TRBJ2-5, with 11 positions matching TRBD1. This CDR3 region has 12 residues. J lost 6 bases, V lost 5 bases, and 2 bases had no gene match. The germline V gene has CDR1 GTSNPN and CDR2 SVGIG (reference sequence). The CDR3 sequence: CAWGQGAKTQYF. As DNA, the CDR3 is TGTGCCTGGGGACAGGGGGCCAAGACCCAGTACTTC. The full variable domain, in which reference TRBV30 and TRBJ2-5 provide the parts outside the CDR3, is SQTIHQWPATLVQPVGSPLSLECTVEGTSNPNLYWYRQAAGRGLQLLFYSVGIGQISSEVPQNLSASRPQDRQFILSSKKLLLSDSGFYLCAWGQGAKTQYFGPGTRLLVL.

This rearrangement joins TRBV28 to TRBJ1-5; D uncertain. The CDR3 totals 17 residues. V was shortened by 3 bases and J by 0 bases, with 15 bases between the two germline ends. Germline CDR1 and CDR2: MDHEN and SYDVKM. In nucleotides, the CDR3 is TGTGCCAGCAGTTTTAGATATGGAAGGAATAGCAATCAGCCCCAGCATTTT. It yields the protein CASSFRYGRNSNQPQHF.

This clone has only a few counts. The chain recombines TRBV7-2 with TRBJ1-5; possibly TRBD1 for D (5 bases). Germline CDR1 reads SGHTA; CDR2 reads FQGNSA. CDR3 size: 15 residues. The V end was cut by 5 bases, the J end by 7 bases, with 18 bases between. CDR3 bases: TGTGCCAGCAGCCCAGTAACAGGAGTGGGACAGCCCCAGCATTTT. Amino acid sequence: CASSPVTGVGQPQHF.

This sequence joins TRBV5-1 and TRBJ1-6; TRBD1 matches at 7 bases. With 3 bases clipped from V and 6 bases from J, the junction kept 3 bases outside the gene matches. Looked up from germline, CDR1 is SGHRS and CDR2 is YFSETQ. The length of the CDR3 is 14 residues. In DNA form, the CDR3 reads TGCGCCAGCAGCTCGGGACAGCGTAATTCACCCCTCCACTTT. Its protein product is CASSSGQRNSPLHF.